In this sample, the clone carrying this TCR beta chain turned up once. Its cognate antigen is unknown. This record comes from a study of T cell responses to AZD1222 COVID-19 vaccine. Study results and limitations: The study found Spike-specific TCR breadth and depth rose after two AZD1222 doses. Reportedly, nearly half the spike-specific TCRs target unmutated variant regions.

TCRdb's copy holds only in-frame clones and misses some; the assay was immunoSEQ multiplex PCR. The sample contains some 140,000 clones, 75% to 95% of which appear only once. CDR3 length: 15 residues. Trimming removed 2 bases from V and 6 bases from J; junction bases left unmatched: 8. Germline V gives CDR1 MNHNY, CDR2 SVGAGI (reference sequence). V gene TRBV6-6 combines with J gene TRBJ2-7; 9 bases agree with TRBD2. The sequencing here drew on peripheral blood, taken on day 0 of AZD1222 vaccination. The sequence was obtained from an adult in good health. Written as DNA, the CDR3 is TGTGCCAGCAGTTACGTTGCTAGCGGGACGCGCGAGCAGTACTTC. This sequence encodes CASSYVASGTREQYF.